What follows are 32 T cell receptor beta chains derived from one specimen sequenced in a study of monozygotic twins with inflammatory bowel disease. TCRdb reprocessed the 5' RACE reads and stores each CDR3 protein as one record, lacking DNA. The table for this sample gives about 380,000 distinct CDR3 sequences. The specimen sequenced was blood. These receptor sequences come from a human donor with ulcerative colitis or Crohn's disease, or a healthy co-twin of an affected twin (not recorded which).

This chain joins TRBV7-9 and TRBJ2-7; lacking DNA, the TRBD1 call made by TCRdb goes unchecked. In germline, CDR1 is SEHNR, CDR2 FQNEAQ (reference sequence). This CDR3 region has 13 residues. CDR3 sequence: CASSSTGVNEQYF.

The chain has TRBV7-3 and TRBJ1-1; there is no DNA to check the TCRdb D call of TRBD1. The CDR3 contains 14 residues. CDR1 is SGHTA, CDR2 FQGTGA, per germline. This CDR3 is CASSLTRGNTEAFF.

V usage is TRBV7-2 and J usage is TRBJ2-7; the TCRdb call, TRBD1, lacks DNA for checking. CDR3 length equals 15 residues. Germline V gene sequence: CDR1 SGHTA, CDR2 FQGNSA. CDR3 residues: CASSPDSAFSYEQYF.

The chain combines TRBV30 with TRBJ2-7; checking the TCRdb D call of TRBD1 is not possible without DNA. There are 18 residues in the CDR3. CDR1 and CDR2 from the germline V gene are GTSNPN and SVGIG (reference sequence). CDR3 protein: CAWKTGTAKGHLAYEQYF.

J is TRBJ2-7 and V is TRBV7-3; the D call from TCRdb, TRBD1, cannot be confirmed without DNA. Germline V lookup: CDR1 SGHTA, CDR2 FQGTGA. The CDR3 runs 16 residues. The CDR3 is CASSLTPGGGQYEQYF.

V gene TRBV5-1 combines with J gene TRBJ1-6. The V gene's germline CDR1 is SGHRS and CDR2 YFSETQ. The CDR3 has 16 residues. The chain's CDR3 is CASSLDVSSYNSPLHF.

The chain carries TRBV11-1 and TRBJ2-5; TCRdb's D call, TRBD2, is unchecked because there is no DNA. There are 16 residues in the CDR3. Germline lookup yields CDR1 SGHAT and CDR2 FQDESV (reference sequence). CDR3: CASSSPTAGGQETQYF.

The genes are TRBV7-3 and TRBJ2-2; there is no DNA to check the TCRdb D call of TRBD2. CDR3 length: 17 amino acids. Germline assignment: CDR1 SGHTA and CDR2 FQGTGA. The CDR3 region is CASSPLAGIPNTGELFF.

The genes are TRBV5-1 and TRBJ2-7; TCRdb selects TRBD1, and the lack of DNA leaves this call unchecked. This CDR3 contains 19 residues. CDR1 and CDR2 from the germline V gene are SGHRS and YFSETQ. CDR3 amino acids: CASSPRTGGAEAESYEQYF.

The chain carries TRBV5-1 and TRBJ2-5; TCRdb designates TRBD1, a call that cannot be tested without DNA. The CDR3 runs to 14 residues. CDR1 is SGHRS, CDR2 YFSETQ, per germline. CDR3 residues: CASSHRQGAETQYF.

The rearrangement uses TRBV7-3 and TRBJ2-2. The CDR3 has 15 residues. Germline V CDR1 and CDR2: SGHTA, FQGTGA. CDR3 in amino acids: CASSFSGSNTGELFF.

V usage is TRBV5-5 and J usage is TRBJ1-4; the D gene TCRdb calls, TRBD1, cannot be checked with no DNA. Germline lookup yields CDR1 SGHKS and CDR2 YYEKEE (reference sequence). This CDR3 spans 13 amino acids. The CDR3 sequence is CASSPTGMAELFF.

The chain uses TRBV27 and TRBJ1-2. Germline lookup yields CDR1 MNHEY and CDR2 SMNVEV (reference sequence). CDR3 length: 15 amino acids. CDR3 region: CASSFRGKANYGYTF.

The chain has TRBV12-3 or TRBV12-4 and TRBJ2-2; TCRdb names TRBD1, which stays unverified in the absence of DNA. The CDR3 length is 18 residues. This CDR3 is CASTRWGAGGENTGELFF.

The chain links TRBV10-3 to TRBJ2-7. Germline-derived CDR1 and CDR2 are ENHRY and SYGVKD. The CDR3 runs 13 residues. The CDR3 protein is CATLGRELYEQYF.

The V gene is TRBV7-9, the J gene TRBJ2-7; the D gene TCRdb calls, TRBD1, cannot be checked with no DNA. The CDR3 is 14 residues long. Looked up from germline, CDR1 is SEHNR and CDR2 is FQNEAQ (reference sequence). CDR3 residues: CASSPGQGRDEQYF. Based on the CDR3 plus reference TRBV7-9 and TRBJ2-7, the full variable domain is DTGVSQNPRHKITKRGQNVTFRCDPISEHNRLYWYRQTLGQGPEFLTYFQNEAQLEKSRLLSDRFSAERPKGSFSTLEIQRTEQGDSAMYLCASSPGQGRDEQYFGPGTRLTVT.

The chain uses TRBV18 and TRBJ1-2; TCRdb's D call, TRBD1, is unchecked because there is no DNA. Germline V gene lookup returns CDR1 KGHSH and CDR2 LQKENI. The CDR3 loop spans 17 amino acids. The CDR3 loop is CASSLRGAGGANYGYTF.

The CDR3 here is CASMSRSRETQYF. The gene calls are TRBV6-2 or TRBV6-3 and TRBJ2-5; TCRdb's D call of TRBD1 is untestable without DNA. CDR1 and CDR2 (germline): MNHEY, SVGEGT. The CDR3 sequence is 13 residues long.

This rearrangement joins TRBV12-3 or TRBV12-4 to TRBJ2-6; the TCRdb D gene call, TRBD2, has no DNA to confirm it. This CDR3 comprises 15 residues. CDR3 amino acids: CASSLRGGGANVLTF.

The chain joins TRBV3-1 to TRBJ1-4. This CDR3 comprises 13 residues. The germline V gene encodes CDR1 LGHDT and CDR2 YNNKEL (reference sequence). This CDR3 reads CASSLLPEEKLFF. Full variable domain (outside the CDR3, taken from reference TRBV3-1 and TRBJ1-4): DTAVSQTPKYLVTQMGNDKSIKCEQNLGHDTMYWYKQDSKKFLKIMFSYNNKELIINETVPNRFSPKSPDKAHLNLHINSLELGDSAVYFCASSLLPEEKLFFGSGTQLSVL.

The rearrangement links TRBV5-5 to TRBJ2-5; TCRdb outputs TRBD1, but without DNA this stays unchecked. The CDR3 consists of 17 residues. Germline V gene lookup returns CDR1 SGHKS and CDR2 YYEKEE (reference sequence). The CDR3 reads CASSSLPTGQAQWTQYF.

The chain combines TRBV7-2 with TRBJ2-5; the D call of TRBD1 rests on TCRdb alone, since no DNA is present to check it. The CDR3 runs to 15 residues. In germline, CDR1 is SGHTA, CDR2 FQGNSA. CDR3 in amino acids: CASSLVRGNQETQYF.

The chain carries TRBV7-3 and TRBJ2-2; the TRBD2 assignment by TCRdb is unverifiable without DNA. This CDR3 is 16 amino acids long. CDR1 is SGHTA and CDR2 is FQGTGA in the germline V gene. CDR3 region: CASSPNGGVNTGELFF.

The V call is TRBV5-4, the J call TRBJ2-6. This CDR3 contains 17 residues. Germline-derived CDR1 and CDR2 are SGHNT and YYREEE (reference sequence). The CDR3 here is CASSLMRQNSGANVLTF.

The rearrangement links TRBV12-3 or TRBV12-4 to TRBJ2-1. The CDR3 has 14 amino acids. CDR3 protein: CASSSRGYYNEQFF.

The rearrangement uses TRBV12-3 or TRBV12-4 and TRBJ2-1; TCRdb picks TRBD1, but there is no DNA to check that call. The CDR3 contains 18 residues. CDR3 amino acids: CASSWTGGLINSYNEQFF.

This rearrangement joins TRBV5-1 to TRBJ2-7; TCRdb calls TRBD2, which cannot be checked without DNA. This CDR3 region has 14 residues. The germline gives CDR1 SGHRS, CDR2 YFSETQ. The CDR3 sequence is CASYRGTSGDEQYF.

The V call is TRBV7-3, the J call TRBJ2-3; TCRdb calls TRBD2, which cannot be checked without DNA. The V gene's germline CDR1 is SGHTA and CDR2 FQGTGA. There are 18 residues in the CDR3. The CDR3: CASSSLSRTDYRTDTQYF.

This rearrangement joins TRBV5-4 to TRBJ2-7. There are 13 residues in the CDR3. The germline V gene encodes CDR1 SGHNT and CDR2 YYREEE (reference sequence). This CDR3 reads CASSIQRAYEQYF.

The rearrangement joins TRBV6-5 to TRBJ1-2; TCRdb's D call, TRBD1, is unchecked because there is no DNA. CDR1 MNHEY and CDR2 SVGAGI come from the germline V gene. This CDR3 has 15 residues. The CDR3 spells CASSYSDRAYYGYTF.

The chain employs TRBV2 and TRBJ2-7; with no DNA, the TCRdb D assignment of TRBD1 cannot be verified. The CDR3 consists of 15 residues. Germline assignment: CDR1 SNHLY and CDR2 FYNNEI. CDR3 in amino acids: CASSGPETLPYEQYF.

The rearrangement joins TRBV5-1 to TRBJ2-7; TCRdb calls TRBD1, which cannot be checked without DNA. Looked up from germline, CDR1 is SGHRS and CDR2 is YFSETQ. The CDR3 sequence is 16 residues long. CDR3 residues: CASSPSRTGVRSEQYF.